Presented here are 2 T cell receptor beta chains from one specimen sequenced in a study of blood T cell repertoires in COVID-19. The method was immunoSEQ multiplex PCR; TCRdb's version includes in-frame clones alone and lacks a portion of them. The sample comprises roughly 400,000 clones, roughly 88% of which are singletons, and roughly 1.4% rests with the top ten. Sequenced sample: PBMCs or T cells enriched from blood (not recorded which). These receptors came from a woman aged 18-29 years who had been exposed to COVID-19.

The chain joins TRBV6-5 to TRBJ1-5, with a weak D call TRBD1 (5 bases). CDR1 and CDR2 from the germline V gene are MNHEY and SVGAGI. The CDR3 contains 13 residues. With 9 bases removed from V and 0 bases from J, the gap between germline ends came to 9 bases. CDR3 sequence: CASRQSSNQPQHF. Here the CDR3 DNA reads TGTGCCAGTCGACAGTCTAGCAATCAGCCCCAGCATTTT.

CDR3 in amino acids: CASRNQGARTEAFF. The CDR3 DNA reads as TGCGCCAGCAGAAACCAGGGGGCGCGCACTGAAGCTTTCTTT. This chain uses TRBV5-1 with TRBJ1-1, with TRBD1 matching over 8 bases. This CDR3 spans 14 amino acids. V shed 5 bases, J shed 4 bases, and the junction held 7 bases outside the gene matches. In germline, CDR1 is SGHRS, CDR2 YFSETQ.